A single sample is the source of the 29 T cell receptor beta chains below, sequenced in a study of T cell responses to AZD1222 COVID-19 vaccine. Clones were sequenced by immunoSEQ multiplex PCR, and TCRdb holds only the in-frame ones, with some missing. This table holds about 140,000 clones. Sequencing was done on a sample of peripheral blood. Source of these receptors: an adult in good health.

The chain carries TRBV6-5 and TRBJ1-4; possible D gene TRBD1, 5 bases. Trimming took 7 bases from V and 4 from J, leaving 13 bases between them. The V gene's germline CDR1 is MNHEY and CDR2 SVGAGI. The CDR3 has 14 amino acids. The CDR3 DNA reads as TGTGCCAGCACTGTTGGGGGAGATAATGAAAAACTGTTTTTT. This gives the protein CASTVGGDNEKLFF.

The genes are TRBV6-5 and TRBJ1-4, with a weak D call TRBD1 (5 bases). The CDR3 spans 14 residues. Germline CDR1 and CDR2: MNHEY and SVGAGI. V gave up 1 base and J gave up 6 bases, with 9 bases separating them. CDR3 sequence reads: CASSYLGEDEKLFF. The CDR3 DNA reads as TGTGCCAGCAGTTACTTGGGGGAAGATGAAAAACTGTTTTTT.

This CDR3 is CASRGRTGPVNEQYF. CDR3 coding DNA: TGTGCCAGCAGGGGGAGGACAGGGCCGGTTAACGAGCAGTACTTC. The chain employs TRBV2 and TRBJ2-7; 8 positions match TRBD1. Germline V gene lookup returns CDR1 SNHLY and CDR2 FYNNEI. The CDR3 length is 15 residues. Losses at the gene ends were 6 bases for V and 5 bases for J; bases not matched to a gene: 12.

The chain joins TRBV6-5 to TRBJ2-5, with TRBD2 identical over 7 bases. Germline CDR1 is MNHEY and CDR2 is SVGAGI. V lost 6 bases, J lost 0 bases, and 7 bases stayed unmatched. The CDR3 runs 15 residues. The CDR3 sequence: CASSLAGGYQETQYF. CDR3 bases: TGTGCCAGCAGCCTAGCCGGGGGGTACCAAGAGACCCAGTACTTC.

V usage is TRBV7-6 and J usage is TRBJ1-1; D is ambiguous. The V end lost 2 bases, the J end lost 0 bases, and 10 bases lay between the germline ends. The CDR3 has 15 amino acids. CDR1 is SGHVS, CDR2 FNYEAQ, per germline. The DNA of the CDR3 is TGTGCCAGCAGCTTACGCGCAGCCATGAACACTGAAGCTTTCTTT. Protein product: CASSLRAAMNTEAFF.

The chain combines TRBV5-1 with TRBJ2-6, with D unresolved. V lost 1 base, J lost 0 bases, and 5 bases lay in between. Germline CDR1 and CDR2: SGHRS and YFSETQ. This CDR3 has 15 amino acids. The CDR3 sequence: CASSLLSSGANVLTF. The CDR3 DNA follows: TGCGCCAGCAGCTTGCTGAGCTCTGGGGCCAACGTCCTGACTTTC.

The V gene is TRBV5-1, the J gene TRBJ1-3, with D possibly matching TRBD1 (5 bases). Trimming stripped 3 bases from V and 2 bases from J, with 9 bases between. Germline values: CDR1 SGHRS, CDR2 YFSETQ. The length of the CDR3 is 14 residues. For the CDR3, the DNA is TGCGCCAGCAGCTCTGGGACGGCTGGAAACACCATATATTTT. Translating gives CASSSGTAGNTIYF.

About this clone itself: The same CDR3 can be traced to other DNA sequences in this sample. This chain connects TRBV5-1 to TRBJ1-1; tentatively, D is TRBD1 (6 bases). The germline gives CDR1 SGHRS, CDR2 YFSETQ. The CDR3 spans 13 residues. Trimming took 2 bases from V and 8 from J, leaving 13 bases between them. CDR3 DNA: TGCGCCAGCAGCTTAAGGGGTGGGACAGAAGCTTTCTTT. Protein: CASSLRGGTEAFF.

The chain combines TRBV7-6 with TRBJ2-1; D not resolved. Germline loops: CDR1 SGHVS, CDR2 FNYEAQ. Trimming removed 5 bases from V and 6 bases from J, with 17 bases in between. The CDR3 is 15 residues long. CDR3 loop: CASSPKPNLVNEQFF. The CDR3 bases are TGTGCCAGCAGCCCAAAACCGAACCTCGTCAATGAGCAGTTCTTC.

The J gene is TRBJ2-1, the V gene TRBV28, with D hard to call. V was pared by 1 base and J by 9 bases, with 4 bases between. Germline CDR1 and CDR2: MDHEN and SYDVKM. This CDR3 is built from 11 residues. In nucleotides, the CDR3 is TGTGCCAGCAGTTTATTCGGTGAGCAGTTCTTC. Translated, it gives CASSLFGEQFF.

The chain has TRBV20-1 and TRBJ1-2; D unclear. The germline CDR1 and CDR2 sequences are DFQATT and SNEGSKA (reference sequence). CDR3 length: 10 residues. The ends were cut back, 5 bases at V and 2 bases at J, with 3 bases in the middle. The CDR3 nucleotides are TGCAGTGCTCTAAACTATGGCTACACCTTC. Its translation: CSALNYGYTF.

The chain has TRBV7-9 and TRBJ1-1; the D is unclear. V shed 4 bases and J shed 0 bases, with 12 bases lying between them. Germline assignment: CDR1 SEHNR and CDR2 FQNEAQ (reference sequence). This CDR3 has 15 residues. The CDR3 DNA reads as TGTGCCAGCAGCTCCGGGGATGGGATGAACACTGAAGCTTTCTTT. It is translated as CASSSGDGMNTEAFF.

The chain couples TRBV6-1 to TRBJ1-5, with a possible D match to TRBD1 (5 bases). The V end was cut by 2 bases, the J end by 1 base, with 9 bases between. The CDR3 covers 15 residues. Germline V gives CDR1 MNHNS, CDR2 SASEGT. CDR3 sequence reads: CASSEWGESNQPQHF. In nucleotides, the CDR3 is TGTGCCAGCAGTGAATGGGGGGAAAGCAATCAGCCCCAGCATTTT.

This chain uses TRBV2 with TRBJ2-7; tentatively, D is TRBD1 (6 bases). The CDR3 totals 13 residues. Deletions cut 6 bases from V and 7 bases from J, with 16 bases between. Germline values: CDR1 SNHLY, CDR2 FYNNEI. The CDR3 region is CASRNRAVWEQYF. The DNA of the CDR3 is TGTGCCAGCAGGAACAGGGCAGTGTGGGAGCAGTACTTC.

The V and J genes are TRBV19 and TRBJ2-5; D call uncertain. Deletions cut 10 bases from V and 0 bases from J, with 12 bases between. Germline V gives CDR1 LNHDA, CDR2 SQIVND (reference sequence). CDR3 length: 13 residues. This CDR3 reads CATSPGDQETQYF. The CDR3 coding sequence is TGTGCCACCTCACCTGGGGACCAAGAGACCCAGTACTTC.

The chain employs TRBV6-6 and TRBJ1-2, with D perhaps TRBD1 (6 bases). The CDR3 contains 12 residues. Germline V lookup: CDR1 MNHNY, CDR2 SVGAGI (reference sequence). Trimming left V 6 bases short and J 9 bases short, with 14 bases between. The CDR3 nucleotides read TGTGCCAGCAGACCATCGGACAGACGCTACACCTTC. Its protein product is CASRPSDRRYTF.

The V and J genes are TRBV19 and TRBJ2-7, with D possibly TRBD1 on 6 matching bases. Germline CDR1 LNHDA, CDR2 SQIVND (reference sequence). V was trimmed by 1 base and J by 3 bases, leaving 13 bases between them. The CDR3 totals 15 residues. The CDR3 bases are TGTGCCAGTAGTATAGCCCCTACAGGGAACTACGAGCAGTACTTC. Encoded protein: CASSIAPTGNYEQYF.

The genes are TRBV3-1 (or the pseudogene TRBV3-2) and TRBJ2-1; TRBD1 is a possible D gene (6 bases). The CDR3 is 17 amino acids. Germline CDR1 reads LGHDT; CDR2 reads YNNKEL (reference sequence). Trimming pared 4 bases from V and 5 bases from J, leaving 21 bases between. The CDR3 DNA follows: TGTGCCAGCAGCCGTCCCCTTGAGGGGGTACTGGACAATGAGCAGTTCTTC. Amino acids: CASSRPLEGVLDNEQFF.

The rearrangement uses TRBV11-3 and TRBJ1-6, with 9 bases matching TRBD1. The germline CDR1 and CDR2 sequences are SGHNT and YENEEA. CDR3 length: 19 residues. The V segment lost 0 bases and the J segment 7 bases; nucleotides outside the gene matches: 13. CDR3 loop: CASSLELSRDRVRNSPLHF. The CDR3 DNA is TGTGCCAGCAGCTTAGAGCTGTCCCGGGACAGGGTTCGGAATTCACCCCTCCACTTT.

The CDR3 spells CSASGFRTGNEQFF. Written as DNA, the CDR3 is TGCAGTGCTAGTGGCTTTCGGACGGGTAATGAGCAGTTCTTC. The chain carries TRBV20-1 and TRBJ2-1; D is unclear. This CDR3 has 14 amino acids. Trimming took 3 bases from V and 7 from J, leaving 16 bases between them. Looked up from germline, CDR1 is DFQATT and CDR2 is SNEGSKA (reference sequence).

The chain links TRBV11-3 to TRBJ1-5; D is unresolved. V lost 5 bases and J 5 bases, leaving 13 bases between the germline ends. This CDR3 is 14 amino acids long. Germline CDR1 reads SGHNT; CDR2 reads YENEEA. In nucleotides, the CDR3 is TGTGCCAGCAGCCACTCTGTTACCGATCAGCCCCAGCATTTT. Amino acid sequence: CASSHSVTDQPQHF. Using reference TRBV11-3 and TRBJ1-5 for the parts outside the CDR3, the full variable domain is EAGVVQSPRYKIIEKKQPVAFWCNPISGHNTLYWYLQNLGQGPELLIRYENEEAVDDSQLPKDRFSAERLKGVDSTLKIQPAELGDSAVYLCASSHSVTDQPQHFGDGTRLSIL.

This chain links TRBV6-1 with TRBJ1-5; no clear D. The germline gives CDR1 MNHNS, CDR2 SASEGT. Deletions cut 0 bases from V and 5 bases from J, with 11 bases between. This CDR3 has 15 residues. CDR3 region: CASSEAKGFDQPQHF. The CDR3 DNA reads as TGTGCCAGCAGTGAAGCGAAAGGGTTCGATCAGCCCCAGCATTTT.

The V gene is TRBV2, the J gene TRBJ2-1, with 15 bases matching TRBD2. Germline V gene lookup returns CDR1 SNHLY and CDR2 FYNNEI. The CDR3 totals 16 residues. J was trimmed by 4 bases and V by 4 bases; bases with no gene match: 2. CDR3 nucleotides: TGTGCCAGCAGTGGGACTAGCGGGGGGGTTTACAATGAGCAGTTCTTC. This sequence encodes CASSGTSGGVYNEQFF.

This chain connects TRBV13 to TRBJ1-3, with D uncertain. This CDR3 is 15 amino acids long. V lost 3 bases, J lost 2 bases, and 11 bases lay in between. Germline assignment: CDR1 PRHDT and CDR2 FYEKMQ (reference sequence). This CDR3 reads CASSFSGKPGNTIYF. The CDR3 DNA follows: TGTGCCAGCAGCTTTAGTGGGAAACCTGGAAACACCATATATTTT.

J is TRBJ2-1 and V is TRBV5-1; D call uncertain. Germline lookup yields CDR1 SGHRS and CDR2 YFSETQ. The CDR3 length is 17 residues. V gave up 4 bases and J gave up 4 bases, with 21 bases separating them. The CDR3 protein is CASSGGVPTQRYNEQFF. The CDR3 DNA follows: TGCGCCAGCAGCGGCGGAGTACCCACGCAGAGATACAATGAGCAGTTCTTC.

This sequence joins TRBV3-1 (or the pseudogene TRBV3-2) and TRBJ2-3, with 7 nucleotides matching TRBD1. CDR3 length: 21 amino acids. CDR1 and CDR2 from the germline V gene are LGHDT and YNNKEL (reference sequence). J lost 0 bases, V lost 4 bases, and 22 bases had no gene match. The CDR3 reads CASSPPLMPGQKNTSTDTQYF. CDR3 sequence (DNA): TGTGCCAGCAGCCCCCCTTTAATGCCGGGACAGAAAAATACTAGCACAGATACGCAGTATTTT.

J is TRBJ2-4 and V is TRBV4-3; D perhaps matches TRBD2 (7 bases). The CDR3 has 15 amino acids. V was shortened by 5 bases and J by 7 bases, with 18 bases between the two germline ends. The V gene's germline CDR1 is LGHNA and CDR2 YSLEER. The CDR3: CASSTRGGPRNIQYF. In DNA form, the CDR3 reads TGCGCCAGCAGCACCCGCGGGGGCCCAAGGAACATTCAGTACTTC.

The CDR3 DNA reads as TGTGCCAGCTCACCTCCGGGGACAGCGAAAGAGACCCAGTACTTC. Its translation: CASSPPGTAKETQYF. The chain couples TRBV18 to TRBJ2-5, with 7 nucleotides matching TRBD1. The germline V gene encodes CDR1 KGHSH and CDR2 LQKENI. V lost 3 bases to trimming and J lost 3 bases; unmatched junction nucleotides: 7. The CDR3 totals 15 residues.

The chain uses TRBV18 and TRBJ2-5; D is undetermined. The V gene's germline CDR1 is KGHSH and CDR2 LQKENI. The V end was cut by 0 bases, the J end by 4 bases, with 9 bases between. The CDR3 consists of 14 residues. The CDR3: CASSPPVLTETQYF. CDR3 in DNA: TGTGCCAGCTCACCACCGGTTCTGACAGAGACCCAGTACTTC. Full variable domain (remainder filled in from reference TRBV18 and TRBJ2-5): NAGVMQNPRHLVRRRGQEARLRCSPMKGHSHVYWYRQLPEEGLKFMVYLQKENIIDESGMPKERFSAEFPKEGPSILRIQQVVRGDSAAYFCASSPPVLTETQYFGPGTRLLVL.